A selection of T cell receptor beta chains follows, all from one sample in a study of patients and donors after allogeneic stem cell transplantation. TCRdb reprocessed the RT-PCR reads with MiXCR, giving one entry per CDR3 protein. The sample shows about 70,000 distinct CDR3 sequences, about 25% of them seen only once. The sequencing input was blood, either unsorted or a sorted T cell fraction (not recorded which). The receptors originated from a human donor who was either an allogeneic HSCT recipient or a stem cell or donor lymphocyte infusion donor (not recorded which). It is not recorded whose cells these are; they may come from a transplant donor. CDR3s include the opening cysteine and the closing phenylalanine or tryptophan. The D gene is left open where the match is weak. The listing skips clone size in some rows; elsewhere it reads once, few, many or a size class.

j_call: TRBJ2-7
clone_size: few
v_call: TRBV20-1
d_call: NA
cdr3_nt: TGCAGTGCCCAGCACCCGCTATCTACCCCCTACGAGCAGTACTTC
cdr3_aa: CSAQHPLSTPYEQYF

j_call: TRBJ2-3
clone_size: NA
v_call: TRBV20-1
d_call: TRBD2
cdr3_nt: TGCAGTGCTAGAGAGAGCGGGAGTTGGGCAGATACGCAGTATTTT
cdr3_aa: CSARESGSWADTQYF

j_call: TRBJ1-2
clone_size: few
v_call: TRBV7-9
d_call: NA
cdr3_nt: TGTGCCAGCAGCTTACTTGTTGACAGCTCCTATGGCTACACCTTC
cdr3_aa: CASSLLVDSSYGYTF

j_call: TRBJ1-5
clone_size: few
v_call: TRBV30
d_call: NA
cdr3_nt: TGTGCCTGGAGTGTAAGCGGGGGACCTATAAATCAGCCCCAGCATTTT
cdr3_aa: CAWSVSGGPINQPQHF

j_call: TRBJ2-1
clone_size: NA
v_call: TRBV12-3/TRBV12-4
d_call: NA
cdr3_nt: TGTGCCAGCAGTTTCGGCATTGCTAATGAGCAGTTCTTC
cdr3_aa: CASSFGIANEQFF

j_call: TRBJ1-4
clone_size: many
v_call: TRBV12-3/TRBV12-4
d_call: NA
cdr3_nt: TGTGCCAGCAGTTTCCACGGTGTCGAAAAACTGTTTTTT
cdr3_aa: CASSFHGVEKLFF

j_call: TRBJ2-3
clone_size: NA
v_call: TRBV18
d_call: NA
cdr3_nt: TGTGCCAGCTCAGACCTTAGGTCCGATACGCAGTATTTT
cdr3_aa: CASSDLRSDTQYF

j_call: TRBJ1-4
clone_size: NA
v_call: TRBV9
d_call: NA
cdr3_nt: TGTGCCAGCAGCTCCCCCGGGGTGGAAAATGAAAAACTGTTTTTT
cdr3_aa: CASSSPGVENEKLFF

j_call: TRBJ2-1
clone_size: few
v_call: TRBV5-1
d_call: TRBD2
cdr3_nt: TGCGCCAGCAGCTTTGGGACTAGCGCGAATGAGCAGTTCTTC
cdr3_aa: CASSFGTSANEQFF

j_call: TRBJ1-1
clone_size: NA
v_call: TRBV20-1
d_call: TRBD1
cdr3_nt: TGCAGTGCTAGACTTGACAGGGGAGCTTTCTTT
cdr3_aa: CSARLDRGAFF

j_call: TRBJ2-1
clone_size: few
v_call: TRBV4-3
d_call: TRBD2
cdr3_nt: TGCGCCAGCAGCCAAGAATCCAGCGGGAGGGCCCGGCACGGCAATGAGCAGTTCTTC
cdr3_aa: CASSQESSGRARHGNEQFF

j_call: TRBJ2-7
clone_size: NA
v_call: TRBV20-1
d_call: NA
cdr3_nt: TGCAGTGCTAGAGATCTTGCGCAATACGAGCAGTACTTC
cdr3_aa: CSARDLAQYEQYF